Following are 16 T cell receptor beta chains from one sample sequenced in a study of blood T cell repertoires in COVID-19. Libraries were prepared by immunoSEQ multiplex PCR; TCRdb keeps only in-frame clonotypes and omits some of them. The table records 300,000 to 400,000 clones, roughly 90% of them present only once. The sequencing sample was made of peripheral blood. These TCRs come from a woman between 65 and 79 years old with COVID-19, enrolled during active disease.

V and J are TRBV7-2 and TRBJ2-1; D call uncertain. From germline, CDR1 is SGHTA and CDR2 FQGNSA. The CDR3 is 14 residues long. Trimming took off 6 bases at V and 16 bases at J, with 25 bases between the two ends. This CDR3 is CASSPSNPMESGFF. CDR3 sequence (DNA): TGTGCCAGCAGTCCGTCAAATCCAATGGAATCGGGTTTCTTC.

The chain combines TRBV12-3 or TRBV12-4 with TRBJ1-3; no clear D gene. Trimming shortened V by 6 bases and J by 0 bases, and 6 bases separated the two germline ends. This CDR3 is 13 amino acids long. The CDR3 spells CASRLSSGNTIYF. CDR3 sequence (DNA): TGTGCCAGCAGACTTAGCTCTGGAAACACCATATATTTT.

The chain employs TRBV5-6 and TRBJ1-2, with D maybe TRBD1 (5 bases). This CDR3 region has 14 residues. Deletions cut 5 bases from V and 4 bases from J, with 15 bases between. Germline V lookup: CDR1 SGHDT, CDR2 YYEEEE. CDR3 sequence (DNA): TGTGCCAGCAGAGACTCCGACAGAGTCTATGGCTACACCTTC. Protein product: CASRDSDRVYGYTF.

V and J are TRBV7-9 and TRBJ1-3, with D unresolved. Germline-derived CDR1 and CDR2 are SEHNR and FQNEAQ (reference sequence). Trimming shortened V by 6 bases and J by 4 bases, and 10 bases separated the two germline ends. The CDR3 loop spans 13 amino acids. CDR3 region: CASSPQLGNTIYF. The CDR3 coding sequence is TGTGCCAGCAGTCCACAGTTGGGAAACACCATATATTTT. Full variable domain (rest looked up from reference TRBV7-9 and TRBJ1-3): DTGVSQNPRHKITKRGQNVTFRCDPISEHNRLYWYRQTLGQGPEFLTYFQNEAQLEKSRLLSDRFSAERPKGSFSTLEIQRTEQGDSAMYLCASSPQLGNTIYFGEGSWLTVV.

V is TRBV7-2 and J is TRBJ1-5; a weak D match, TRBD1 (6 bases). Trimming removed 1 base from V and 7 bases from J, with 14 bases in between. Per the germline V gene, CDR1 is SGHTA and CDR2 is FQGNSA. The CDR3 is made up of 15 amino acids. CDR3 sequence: CASSLGGRGGQPQHF. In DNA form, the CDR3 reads TGTGCCAGCAGCTTAGGGGGCAGGGGCGGCCAGCCCCAGCATTTT.

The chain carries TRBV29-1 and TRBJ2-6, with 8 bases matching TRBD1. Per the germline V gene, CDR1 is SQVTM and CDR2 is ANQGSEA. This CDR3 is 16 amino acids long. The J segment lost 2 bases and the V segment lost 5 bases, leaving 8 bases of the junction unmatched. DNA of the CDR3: TGCAGCGTTCGCGACAGGGGATTAGCTGGGGCCAACGTCCTGACTTTC. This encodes CSVRDRGLAGANVLTF.

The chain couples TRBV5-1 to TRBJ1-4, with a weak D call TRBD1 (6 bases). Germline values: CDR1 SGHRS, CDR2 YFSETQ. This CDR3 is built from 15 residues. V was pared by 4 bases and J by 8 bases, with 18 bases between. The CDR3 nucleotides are TGCGCCAGCAGCCCTACGCACCGGGACATGGAAAAACTGTTTTTT. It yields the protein CASSPTHRDMEKLFF. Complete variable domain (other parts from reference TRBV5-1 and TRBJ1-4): KAGVTQTPRYLIKTRGQQVTLSCSPISGHRSVSWYQQTPGQGLQFLFEYFSETQRNKGNFPGRFSGRQFSNSRSEMNVSTLELGDSALYLCASSPTHRDMEKLFFGSGTQLSVL.

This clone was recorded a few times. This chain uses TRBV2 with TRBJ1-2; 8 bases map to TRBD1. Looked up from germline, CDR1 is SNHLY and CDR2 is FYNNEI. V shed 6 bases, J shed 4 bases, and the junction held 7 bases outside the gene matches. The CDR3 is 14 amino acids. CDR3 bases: TGTGCCAGCAGCCCTGGGACAGGAATCTATGGCTACACCTTC. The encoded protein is CASSPGTGIYGYTF.

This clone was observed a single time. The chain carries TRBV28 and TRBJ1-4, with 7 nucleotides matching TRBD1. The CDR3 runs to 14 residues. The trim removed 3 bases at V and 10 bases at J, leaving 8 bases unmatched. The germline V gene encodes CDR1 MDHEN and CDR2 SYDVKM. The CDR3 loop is CASSLVAGGRKLFF. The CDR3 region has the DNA TGTGCCAGCAGTTTGGTTGCAGGGGGAAGAAAACTGTTTTTT.

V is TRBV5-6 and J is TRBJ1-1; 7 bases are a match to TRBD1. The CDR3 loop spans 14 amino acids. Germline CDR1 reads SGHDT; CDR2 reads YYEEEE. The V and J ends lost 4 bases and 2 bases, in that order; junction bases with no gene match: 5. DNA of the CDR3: TGTGCCAGCAGCCAGGACAGGTACAACACTGAAGCTTTCTTT. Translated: CASSQDRYNTEAFF.

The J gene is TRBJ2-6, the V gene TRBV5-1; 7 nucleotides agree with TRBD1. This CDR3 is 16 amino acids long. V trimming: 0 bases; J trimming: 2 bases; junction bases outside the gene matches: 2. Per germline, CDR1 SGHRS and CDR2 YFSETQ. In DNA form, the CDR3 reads TGCGCCAGCAGCTTGGTTGACAGGGCTGGGGCCAACGTCCTGACTTTC. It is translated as CASSLVDRAGANVLTF. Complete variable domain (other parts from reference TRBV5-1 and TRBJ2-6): KAGVTQTPRYLIKTRGQQVTLSCSPISGHRSVSWYQQTPGQGLQFLFEYFSETQRNKGNFPGRFSGRQFSNSRSEMNVSTLELGDSALYLCASSLVDRAGANVLTFGAGSRLTVL.

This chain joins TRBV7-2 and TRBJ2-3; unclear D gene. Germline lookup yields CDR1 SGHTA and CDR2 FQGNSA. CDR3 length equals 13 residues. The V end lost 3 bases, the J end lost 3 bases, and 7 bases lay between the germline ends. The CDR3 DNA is TGTGCCAGCAGCTTTGGTAGAACAGATACGCAGTATTTT. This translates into CASSFGRTDTQYF.

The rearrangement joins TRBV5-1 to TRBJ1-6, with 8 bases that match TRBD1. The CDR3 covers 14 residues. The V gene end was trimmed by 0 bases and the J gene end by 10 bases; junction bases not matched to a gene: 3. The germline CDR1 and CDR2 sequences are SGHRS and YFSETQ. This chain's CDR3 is CASSLAGDRSPLHF. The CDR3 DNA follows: TGCGCCAGCAGCTTGGCAGGGGACAGGTCACCCCTCCACTTT.

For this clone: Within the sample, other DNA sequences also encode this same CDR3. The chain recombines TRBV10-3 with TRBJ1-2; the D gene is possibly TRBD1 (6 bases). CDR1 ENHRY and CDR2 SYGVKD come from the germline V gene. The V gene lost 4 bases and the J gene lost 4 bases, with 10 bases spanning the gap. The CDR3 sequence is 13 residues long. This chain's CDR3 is CAISGQGGYGYTF. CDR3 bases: TGTGCCATCAGTGGGCAAGGGGGCTATGGCTACACCTTC.

The CDR3 nucleotides are TGTGCCAGCAGTACCGACACTTCCTACGAGCAGTACTTC. It specifies CASSTDTSYEQYF. The chain has TRBV28 and TRBJ2-7; D unresolved. V shed 5 bases and J shed 1 base, with 9 bases lying between them. Germline V gives CDR1 MDHEN, CDR2 SYDVKM. CDR3 length: 13 residues.

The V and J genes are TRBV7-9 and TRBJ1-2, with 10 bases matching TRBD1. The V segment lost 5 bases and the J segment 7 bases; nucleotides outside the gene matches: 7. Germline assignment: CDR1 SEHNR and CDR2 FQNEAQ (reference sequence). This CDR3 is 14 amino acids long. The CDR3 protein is CASSPGWDRGGYTF. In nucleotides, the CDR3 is TGTGCCAGCAGCCCGGGCTGGGACAGGGGTGGCTACACCTTC.